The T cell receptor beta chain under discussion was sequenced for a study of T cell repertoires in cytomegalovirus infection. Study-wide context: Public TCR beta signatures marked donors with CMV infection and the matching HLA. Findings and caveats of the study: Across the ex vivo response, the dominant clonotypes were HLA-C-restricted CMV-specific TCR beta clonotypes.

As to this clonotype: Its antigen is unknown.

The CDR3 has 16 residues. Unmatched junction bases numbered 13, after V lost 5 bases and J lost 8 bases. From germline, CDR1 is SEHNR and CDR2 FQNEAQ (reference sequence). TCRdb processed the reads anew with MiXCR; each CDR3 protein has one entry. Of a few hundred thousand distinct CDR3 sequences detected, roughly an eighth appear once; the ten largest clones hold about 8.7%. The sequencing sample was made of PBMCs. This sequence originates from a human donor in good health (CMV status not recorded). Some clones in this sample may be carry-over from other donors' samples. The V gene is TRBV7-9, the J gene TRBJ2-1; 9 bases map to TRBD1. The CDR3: CASSAPGTGNRDEQFF. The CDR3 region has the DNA TGTGCCAGCAGCGCACCCGGGACAGGGAACAGGGATGAGCAGTTCTTC.